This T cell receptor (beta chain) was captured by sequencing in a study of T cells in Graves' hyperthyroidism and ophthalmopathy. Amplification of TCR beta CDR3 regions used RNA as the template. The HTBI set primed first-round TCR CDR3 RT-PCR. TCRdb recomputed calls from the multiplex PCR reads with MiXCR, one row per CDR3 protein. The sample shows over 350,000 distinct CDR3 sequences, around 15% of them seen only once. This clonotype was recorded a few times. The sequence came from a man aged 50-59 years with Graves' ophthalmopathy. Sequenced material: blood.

CDR3 in DNA: TGTGCCAGCAGCGTAGAGGTCGAAAATTCACCCCTCCACTTT. Translation gives CASSVEVENSPLHF. This chain connects TRBV9 to TRBJ1-6, with no clear D. CDR1 is SGDLS, CDR2 YYNGEE, per germline. This CDR3 has 14 amino acids. Trimming shortened V by 0 bases and J by 7 bases, and 8 bases separated the two germline ends.